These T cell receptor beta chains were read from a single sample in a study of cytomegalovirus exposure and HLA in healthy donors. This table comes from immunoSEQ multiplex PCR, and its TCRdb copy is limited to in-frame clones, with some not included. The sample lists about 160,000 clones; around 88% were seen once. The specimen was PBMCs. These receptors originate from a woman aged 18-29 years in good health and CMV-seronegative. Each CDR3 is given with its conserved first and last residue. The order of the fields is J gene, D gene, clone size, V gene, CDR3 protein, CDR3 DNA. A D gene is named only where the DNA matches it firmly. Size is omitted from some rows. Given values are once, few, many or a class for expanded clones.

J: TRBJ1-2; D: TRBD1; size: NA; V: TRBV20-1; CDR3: CSPGTGGGYTF; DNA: TGCAGTCCAGGGACAGGGGGCGGCTACACCTTC
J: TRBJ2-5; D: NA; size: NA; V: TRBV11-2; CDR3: CASNLGTGSGETQYF; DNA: TGTGCCAGCAACCTGGGTACCGGGTCGGGGGAGACCCAGTACTTC
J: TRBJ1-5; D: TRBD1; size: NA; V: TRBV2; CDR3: CASRLRTGGDQPQHF; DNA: TGTGCCAGCAGGTTAAGGACAGGGGGGGATCAGCCCCAGCATTTT
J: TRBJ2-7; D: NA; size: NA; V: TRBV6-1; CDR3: CASSNLHTTSYEQYF; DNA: TGTGCCAGCAGTAACCTACATACTACCTCCTACGAGCAGTACTTC
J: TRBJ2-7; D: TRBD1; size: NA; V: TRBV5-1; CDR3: CASSLGGGQENEQYF; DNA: TGCGCCAGCAGCTTGGGAGGTGGACAGGAGAACGAGCAGTACTTC
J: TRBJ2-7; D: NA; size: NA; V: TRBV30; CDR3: CAWSRGGAGYEQYF; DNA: TGTGCCTGGAGCAGAGGGGGGGCCGGCTACGAGCAGTACTTC
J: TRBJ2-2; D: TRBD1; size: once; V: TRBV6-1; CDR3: CASNRDRGNTGELFF; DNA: TGTGCCAGCAACCGGGACAGGGGGAACACCGGGGAGCTGTTTTTT
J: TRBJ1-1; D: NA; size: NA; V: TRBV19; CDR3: CASRASQNTEAFF; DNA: TGTGCCAGTAGGGCATCCCAGAACACTGAAGCTTTCTTT
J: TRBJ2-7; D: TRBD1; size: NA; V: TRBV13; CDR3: CASSGTDTYEQYF; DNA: TGTGCCAGCAGCGGGACAGACACCTACGAGCAGTACTTC
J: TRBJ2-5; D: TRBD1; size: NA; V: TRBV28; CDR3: CASSTGQGDETQYF; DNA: TGTGCCAGCAGCACAGGACAGGGGGATGAGACCCAGTACTTC
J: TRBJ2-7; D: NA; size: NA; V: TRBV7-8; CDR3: CASSPTAAYEQYF; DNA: TGTGCCAGCAGCCCAACGGCGGCCTACGAGCAGTACTTC
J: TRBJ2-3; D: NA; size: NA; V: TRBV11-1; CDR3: CASSLAAGVDTQYF; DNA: TGTGCCAGCAGCTTAGCGGCCGGGGTTGATACGCAGTATTTT
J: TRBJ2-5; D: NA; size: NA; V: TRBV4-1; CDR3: CASSQDGAGYETQYF; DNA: TGCGCCAGCAGCCAAGATGGGGCGGGATACGAGACCCAGTACTTC
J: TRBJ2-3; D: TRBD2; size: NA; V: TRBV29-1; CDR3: CSVEDPGGATDTQYF; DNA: TGCAGCGTTGAAGACCCCGGGGGGGCCACAGATACGCAGTATTTT
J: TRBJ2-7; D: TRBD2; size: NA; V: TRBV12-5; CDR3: CASGLGLAPTYEQYF; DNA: TGTGCTAGTGGTTTGGGACTAGCGCCTACCTACGAGCAGTACTTC
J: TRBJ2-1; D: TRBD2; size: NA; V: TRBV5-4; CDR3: CASSRGSSGSDNEQFF; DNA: TGTGCCAGCAGCCGGGGATCTAGCGGGTCCGACAATGAGCAGTTCTTC
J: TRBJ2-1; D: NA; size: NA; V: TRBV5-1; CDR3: CASSFATSYNEQFF; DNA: TGCGCCAGCAGCTTCGCGACTTCCTACAATGAGCAGTTCTTC
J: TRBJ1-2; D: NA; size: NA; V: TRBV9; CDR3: CASSVPEGGYTF; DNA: TGTGCCAGCAGCGTCCCGGAGGGGGGCTACACCTTC